This is a list of T cell receptor beta chains from one sample in a study of cytomegalovirus exposure and HLA in healthy donors. The protocol was immunoSEQ multiplex PCR, while the TCRdb copy is restricted to in-frame clones and leaves out a portion. The sample yields roughly 120,000 clones, 65% to 80% seen once. Sample: PBMCs. Receptors originate from a woman between 40 and 50 years old in good health and CMV-seropositive. Each CDR3 is given with its conserved first and last residue. The D gene is left open where the match is weak. The listing skips clone size in some rows; elsewhere it reads once, few, many or a size class.

D: NA
size: once
J: TRBJ2-1
V: TRBV9
DNA: TGTGCCAGCAGCGTAGAATCTTACAATGAGCAGTTCTTC
CDR3: CASSVESYNEQFF

D: NA
size: NA
J: TRBJ2-1
V: TRBV6-5
DNA: TGTGCCAGCAGCCAGCGAGGCGAGCAGTTCTTC
CDR3: CASSQRGEQFF

D: TRBD1
size: NA
J: TRBJ1-1
V: TRBV14
DNA: TGTGCCAGCAGCCAAGATCTCGGACAGGGTAACACTGAAGCTTTCTTT
CDR3: CASSQDLGQGNTEAFF

D: NA
size: NA
J: TRBJ2-7
V: TRBV7-6
DNA: TGTGCCAGCAGCTTATCTGGTGGGAGCTTCGACGAGCAGTACTTC
CDR3: CASSLSGGSFDEQYF

D: NA
size: NA
J: TRBJ1-5
V: TRBV7-9
DNA: TGTGCCAGCAGCCCCGGGGGGTGGGCTCAGCCCCAGCATTTT
CDR3: CASSPGGWAQPQHF

D: NA
size: few
J: TRBJ2-1
V: TRBV18
DNA: TGTGCCAGCTCACCACCGAACGGCGGGGAGTCCAATGAGCAGTTCTTC
CDR3: CASSPPNGGESNEQFF

D: TRBD2
size: NA
J: TRBJ2-1
V: TRBV5-1
DNA: TGCGCCAGCAGCCGGCCTAGCGGGACCTACAATGAGCAGTTCTTC
CDR3: CASSRPSGTYNEQFF

D: TRBD1
size: NA
J: TRBJ1-2
V: TRBV7-6
DNA: TGTGCCAGCAGCTTAGTCGAGGGGGCGCGTGGCTACACCTTC
CDR3: CASSLVEGARGYTF

D: TRBD1
size: NA
J: TRBJ1-1
V: TRBV30
DNA: TGTGCCTGGGACAGGGGTAGGAACACTGAAGCTTTCTTT
CDR3: CAWDRGRNTEAFF

D: NA
size: NA
J: TRBJ1-2
V: TRBV20-1
DNA: TGCAGTGCTCCAGGGGAAGATGGCTACACCTTC
CDR3: CSAPGEDGYTF

D: TRBD2
size: NA
J: TRBJ2-7
V: TRBV5-6
DNA: TGTGCCAGCAGCAAGCCGGGACTAGCGGGATTACGCGAGCAGTACTTC
CDR3: CASSKPGLAGLREQYF

D: NA
size: NA
J: TRBJ1-6
V: TRBV21-1
DNA: TGTGCCAGCAGCAATGGGAGGGACAGGCATTCACCCCTCCACTTT
CDR3: CASSNGRDRHSPLHF

D: TRBD2
size: once
J: TRBJ2-7
V: TRBV7-2
DNA: TGTGCCAGCAGCTTAGTCGGGACTAGCGGGGGGTTCTACGAGCAGTACTTC
CDR3: CASSLVGTSGGFYEQYF

D: NA
size: NA
J: TRBJ1-2
V: TRBV7-9
DNA: TGTGCCAGCAGCTTTTATCAGGAAAACTATGGCTACACCTTC
CDR3: CASSFYQENYGYTF

D: NA
size: once
J: TRBJ1-3
V: TRBV5-4
DNA: TGTGCCAGCAGCTCACATAATTCGGAGTACTCTGGAAACACCATATATTTT
CDR3: CASSSHNSEYSGNTIYF

D: NA
size: NA
J: TRBJ2-6
V: TRBV2
DNA: TGTGCCAGCAGTGGGGGACTGGCTGGGGCCAACGTCCTGACTTTC
CDR3: CASSGGLAGANVLTF

D: TRBD2
size: NA
J: TRBJ2-7
V: TRBV6-5
DNA: TGTGCCAGCAGTAGGACTAGCGGGAGCTCCTACGAGCAGTACTTC
CDR3: CASSRTSGSSYEQYF

D: NA
size: NA
J: TRBJ1-1
V: TRBV5-4
DNA: TGTGCCAGCAGCCCTGGGGGGGGTTCAACTGAAGCTTTCTTT
CDR3: CASSPGGGSTEAFF

D: NA
size: NA
J: TRBJ2-7
V: TRBV11-2
DNA: TGTGCCAGCAGCTCAATCAGGGGAAGCGACTACGAGCAGTACTTC
CDR3: CASSSIRGSDYEQYF

D: NA
size: NA
J: TRBJ2-3
V: TRBV30
DNA: TGTGCCTGGAGTGTACTCTCAGGGACATTCACAGATACGCAGTATTTT
CDR3: CAWSVLSGTFTDTQYF

D: NA
size: NA
J: TRBJ2-7
V: TRBV25-1
DNA: TGTGCCAGCAGGGACAACCTCCGCGATTTCGAGCAGTACTTC
CDR3: CASRDNLRDFEQYF

D: TRBD1
size: NA
J: TRBJ2-7
V: TRBV27
DNA: TGTGCCAGCAGAAGACAGGGCCCCTACGAGCAGTACTTC
CDR3: CASRRQGPYEQYF

D: NA
size: NA
J: TRBJ1-2
V: TRBV30
DNA: TGTGCCTGGAGCTCGCCAACCAGGGGCGTCTATGGCTACACCTTC
CDR3: CAWSSPTRGVYGYTF

D: NA
size: NA
J: TRBJ1-1
V: TRBV7-8
DNA: TGTGCCAGCAGCTTAAGCGGGAAGAACACTGAAGCTTTCTTT
CDR3: CASSLSGKNTEAFF

D: TRBD1
size: once
J: TRBJ1-2
V: TRBV7-9
DNA: TGTGCCAGCCGCCAACCGGGACAGGGGGTGCCGGGGGGCTACACCTTC
CDR3: CASRQPGQGVPGGYTF

D: TRBD2
size: NA
J: TRBJ2-1
V: TRBV6-4
DNA: TGTGCCAGCAGTGACTCGCGGGGGGCCTACAATGAGCAGTTCTTC
CDR3: CASSDSRGAYNEQFF

D: NA
size: NA
J: TRBJ1-2
V: TRBV14
DNA: TGTGCCAGCAGCCCTTGGCTTGTCGGCTACACCTTC
CDR3: CASSPWLVGYTF

D: TRBD1
size: NA
J: TRBJ1-2
V: TRBV19
DNA: TGTGCCAGTAGTATAGAGCCGCCGGGACAGGTTAAATCGTGGGGCTACACCTTC
CDR3: CASSIEPPGQVKSWGYTF

D: NA
size: few
J: TRBJ1-5
V: TRBV19
DNA: TGTGCCAGTAGTACTCAGGTAAATCAGCCCCAGCATTTT
CDR3: CASSTQVNQPQHF

D: TRBD2
size: NA
J: TRBJ2-5
V: TRBV29-1
DNA: TGCAGCGTTGAAGATAGGCTAGCGGGGGCCCCCGAGACCCAGTACTTC
CDR3: CSVEDRLAGAPETQYF

D: NA
size: NA
J: TRBJ2-7
V: TRBV27
DNA: TGTGCCAGCAGTATACCCTTGGCCGGCAGGGGCCGAGGGAAGCAGTACTTC
CDR3: CASSIPLAGRGRGKQYF

D: NA
size: NA
J: TRBJ1-5
V: TRBV30
DNA: TGTGCCTGGAGTGAGCGGAGTGATCAGCCCCAGCATTTT
CDR3: CAWSERSDQPQHF

D: NA
size: few
J: TRBJ2-4
V: TRBV30
DNA: TGTGCCTGGAAATCGGCGGACATTCAGTACTTC
CDR3: CAWKSADIQYF

D: NA
size: NA
J: TRBJ1-2
V: TRBV6-5
DNA: TGTGCCAGCGCAGCGGTGGGCTATGGCTACACCTTC
CDR3: CASAAVGYGYTF

D: NA
size: NA
J: TRBJ2-3
V: TRBV11-2
DNA: TGTGCCAGCAGCGCGCAGCAGGGAGATACGCAGTATTTT
CDR3: CASSAQQGDTQYF

D: NA
size: NA
J: TRBJ1-2
V: TRBV5-1
DNA: TGCGCCAGCAGCTGGGGGACACCCCAAGGAGGCGGCTACACCTTC
CDR3: CASSWGTPQGGGYTF

D: TRBD1
size: NA
J: TRBJ2-7
V: TRBV25-1
DNA: TGTGCCAGCTCCAGAGCCGGGACAGGGGATGGCGAGCAGTACTTC
CDR3: CASSRAGTGDGEQYF

D: TRBD1
size: NA
J: TRBJ2-2
V: TRBV5-4
DNA: TGTGCCAGCAGCTTGCCCAGCGCCGGGACAGTGAACACCGGGGAGCTGTTTTTT
CDR3: CASSLPSAGTVNTGELFF

D: NA
size: NA
J: TRBJ2-7
V: TRBV27
DNA: TGTGCCAGCAGACGTGCCCCGAGGATTTCCTACGAGCAGTACTTC
CDR3: CASRRAPRISYEQYF

D: TRBD2
size: NA
J: TRBJ2-5
V: TRBV7-2
DNA: TGTGCCAGCAGCTTAGTCGTTTTAGGGTCTAGCGGAGAGACCCAGTACTTC
CDR3: CASSLVVLGSSGETQYF

D: NA
size: NA
J: TRBJ1-4
V: TRBV5-1
DNA: TGCGCCAGCAGCTTGGTAGGGCCTAGCGAAAAACTGTTTTTT
CDR3: CASSLVGPSEKLFF

D: TRBD1
size: NA
J: TRBJ1-1
V: TRBV30
DNA: TGTGCCTGGAGCGGGGACAGGGGGAGCACTGAAGCTTTCTTT
CDR3: CAWSGDRGSTEAFF

D: TRBD1
size: NA
J: TRBJ1-2
V: TRBV5-1
DNA: TGCGCCAGCAGCTTATACAGGGGATTGATCACCTTC
CDR3: CASSLYRGLITF

D: NA
size: NA
J: TRBJ2-1
V: TRBV7-2
DNA: TGTGCCAGCAGCTTAGTCAGTAACAATGAGCAGTTCTTC
CDR3: CASSLVSNNEQFF

D: TRBD1
size: NA
J: TRBJ2-1
V: TRBV5-4
DNA: TGTGCCAGCAGCTGGAGGACAGGGGACGATGAGCAGTTCTTC
CDR3: CASSWRTGDDEQFF

D: TRBD2
size: NA
J: TRBJ2-5
V: TRBV5-4
DNA: TGTGCCAGCAGCTTCGCCCGGACTAGCGGGAGCTGGGAGACCCAGTACTTC
CDR3: CASSFARTSGSWETQYF

D: NA
size: NA
J: TRBJ1-6
V: TRBV9
DNA: TGTGCCAGCAGCGTACAGGACTCCCTTGGTTCACCCCTCCACTTT
CDR3: CASSVQDSLGSPLHF

D: TRBD1
size: NA
J: TRBJ1-1
V: TRBV19
DNA: TGTGCCAGTAGTATGGACAGGGGCGTCACTGAAGCTTTCTTT
CDR3: CASSMDRGVTEAFF

D: NA
size: once
J: TRBJ2-7
V: TRBV5-1
DNA: TGCGCCAGCAGCTTGAACGGCAGGTCAAGCTCCTACGAGCAGTACTTC
CDR3: CASSLNGRSSSYEQYF

D: NA
size: NA
J: TRBJ1-1
V: TRBV6-5
DNA: TGTGCCAGCAGTTACGATCCTCAGGGGAACACTGAAGCTTTCTTT
CDR3: CASSYDPQGNTEAFF

D: TRBD1
size: few
J: TRBJ1-6
V: TRBV4-3
DNA: TGCGCCAGCAGCCAAGACGCCGGGACAGGGGGCTCACCCCTCCACTTT
CDR3: CASSQDAGTGGSPLHF

D: NA
size: NA
J: TRBJ2-7
V: TRBV29-1
DNA: TGCAGCGTTGAGGCAGGGTCAAGGCCAGGAACCTACGAGCAGTACTTC
CDR3: CSVEAGSRPGTYEQYF

D: NA
size: NA
J: TRBJ2-7
V: TRBV29-1
DNA: TGCAGCGGGGGGGACGGCACAGACGAGCAGTACTTC
CDR3: CSGGDGTDEQYF

D: TRBD1
size: NA
J: TRBJ1-6
V: TRBV5-1
DNA: TGCGCCAGCAGTTACGGACAGGGCGACTCACCCCTCCACTTT
CDR3: CASSYGQGDSPLHF

D: TRBD1
size: few
J: TRBJ1-1
V: TRBV28
DNA: TGTGCCAGCAGCTCAGGGGGCGCAGGCACTGAAGCTTTCTTT
CDR3: CASSSGGAGTEAFF